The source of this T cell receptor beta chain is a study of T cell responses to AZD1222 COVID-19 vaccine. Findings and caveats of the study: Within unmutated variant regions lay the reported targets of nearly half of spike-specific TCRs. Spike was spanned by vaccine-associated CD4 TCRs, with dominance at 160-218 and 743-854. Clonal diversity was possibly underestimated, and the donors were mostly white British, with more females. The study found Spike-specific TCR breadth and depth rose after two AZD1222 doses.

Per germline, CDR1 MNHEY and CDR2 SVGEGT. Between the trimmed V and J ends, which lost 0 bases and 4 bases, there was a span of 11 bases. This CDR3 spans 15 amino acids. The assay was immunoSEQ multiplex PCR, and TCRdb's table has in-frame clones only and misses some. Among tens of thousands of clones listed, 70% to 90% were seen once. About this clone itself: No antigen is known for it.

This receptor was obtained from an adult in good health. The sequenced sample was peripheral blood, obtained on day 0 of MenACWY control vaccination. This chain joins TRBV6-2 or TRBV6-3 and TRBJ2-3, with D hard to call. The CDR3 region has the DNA TGTGCCAGCAGTTACTCTATGAATTCCGCAGATACGCAGTATTTT. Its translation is CASSYSMNSADTQYF.